These 13 T cell receptor beta chains share one sample of origin, sequenced in a study of spatial heterogeneity in lung cancer. Time point noted: sample taken at primary tumor resection. Sequencing was performed on whole RNA extracted from tumor and nontumor lung tissue, or from frozen PBMC, and the material was left unsorted. MiXCR was run by TCRdb on the 5' RACE reads, yielding one entry per CDR3 protein. In the table there are a few thousand distinct CDR3 sequences, about 48% of which are singletons. The sequences come from PBMCs, collected at surgery. These receptors originate from a female donor with early-stage non-small cell lung cancer.

This clonotype was picked up a small number of times. This beta chain came through as a stray read in a library set up for alpha chains, and its size says little. V is TRBV19 and J is TRBJ2-1, with unresolved D. The CDR3 is 13 amino acids. Deletions cut 3 bases from V and 3 bases from J, with 6 bases between. Per germline, CDR1 LNHDA and CDR2 SQIVND (reference sequence). CDR3 region: CASSISNYNEQFF. The CDR3 DNA is TGTGCCAGTAGTATTAGTAACTACAATGAGCAGTTCTTC.

This clonotype was picked up one time. This beta chain is a stray read from a library made for alpha chains; its abundance is not meaningful. This chain uses TRBV6-6 with TRBJ2-4; 9 bases are a match to TRBD2. Trimming took 5 bases from V and 1 from J; bases not matched to a gene: 0. Germline assignment: CDR1 MNHNY and CDR2 SVGAGI (reference sequence). This CDR3 is built from 14 residues. The CDR3 coding sequence is TGTGCCAGCAGTAGCGGGGGGGCCAAAAACATTCAGTACTTC. This codes for CASSSGGAKNIQYF.

To note about this clonotype: This beta chain represents an off-target read in a library built for alpha chains; its size is of limited meaning. The gene calls are TRBV4-3 and TRBJ2-1; D is perhaps TRBD1 (6 bases). Looked up from germline, CDR1 is LGHNA and CDR2 is YSLEER. V dropped 1 base and J dropped 5 bases, with 15 bases sitting between them. The CDR3 sequence is 16 residues long. The DNA for the CDR3 is TGCGCCAGCAGCCAAGTTTCTTACAGGGACCACAATGAGCAGTTCTTC. Protein sequence: CASSQVSYRDHNEQFF.

Points on this clonotype: An end of the junction differs from the germline gene, which may be a read error. In a library made to pick up alpha chains, this beta chain is a stray read with a size that means little. The chain joins TRBV7-7 to TRBJ1-3; 9 nucleotides agree with TRBD1. CDR3 length equals 15 residues. Germline V gene data show CDR1 as SSHAT and CDR2 as FNYEAQ (reference sequence). The CDR3 DNA follows: TGTGCTAGCAGCCCGGGACAGGGAGCTGGAAACACCATATATTTT. This codes for CASSPGQGAGNTIYF. Together with reference TRBV7-7 and TRBJ1-3, the CDR3 gives the full variable domain: GAGVSQSPRYKVTKRGQDVTLRCDPISSHATLYWYQQALGQGPEFLTYFNYEAQPDKSGLPSDRFSAERPEGSISTLTIQRTEQRDSAMYRCASSPGQGAGNTIYFGEGSWLTVV.

Comments on this clonotype: Since it is a stray read in a library aimed at alpha chains, this beta chain has a size that is not meaningful. This sequence joins TRBV12-3 or TRBV12-4 and TRBJ2-5, with TRBD1 identical over 9 bases. The CDR3 has 13 residues. V dropped 6 bases and J dropped 5; count of bases not matched to a gene: 4. The CDR3 is CASRRTGVETQYF. DNA for the CDR3: TGTGCCAGCAGACGGACAGGGGTGGAGACCCAGTACTTC.

With regard to this clonotype: With the library built for alpha chains, this beta chain is off target and its frequency is not meaningful. The chain links TRBV2 to TRBJ1-4; D remains unclear. This CDR3 is 14 amino acids long. Trimming pared 8 bases from V and 2 bases from J, leaving 12 bases between. In germline, CDR1 is SNHLY, CDR2 FYNNEI. The CDR3 region is CASRKGGTNEKLFF. DNA of the CDR3: TGTGCCAGCCGGAAAGGAGGGACTAATGAAAAACTGTTTTTT.

The sample holds a few counts of this clonotype. This beta chain is an off-target read within a library intended for alpha chains, so its frequency means little. The chain employs TRBV20-1 and TRBJ2-5; 9 positions match TRBD2. The CDR3 contains 13 residues. Germline V gives CDR1 DFQATT, CDR2 SNEGSKA (reference sequence). The ends lost 2 bases at V and 5 bases at J; junction bases unmatched: 3. The CDR3 loop is CSARLAGLETQYF. The CDR3 nucleotides read TGCAGTGCTAGACTAGCGGGGCTGGAGACCCAGTACTTC.

The table lists this clonotype with a count of one. This beta chain was picked up by a library intended for alpha chains and is off target, so its count carries little meaning. The chain carries TRBV7-2 and TRBJ2-5; 10 bases fit TRBD2. With 4 bases clipped from V and 3 bases from J, the junction kept 2 bases outside the gene matches. The CDR3 covers 14 residues. Germline V gives CDR1 SGHTA, CDR2 FQGNSA. CDR3 region: CASSSSGSKETQYF. CDR3 nucleotides: TGTGCCAGCAGCTCTAGCGGGAGTAAAGAGACCCAGTACTTC.

In the case of this clonotype: Little can be read into the size of this beta chain, an off-target read in a library designed for alpha chains. V gene TRBV7-3 combines with J gene TRBJ2-3; D call uncertain. The CDR3 has 12 residues. V lost 4 bases and J 2 bases, leaving 4 bases between the germline ends. CDR1 is SGHTA and CDR2 is FQGTGA in the germline V gene. The CDR3 region is CASSSYTDTQYF. In DNA form, the CDR3 reads TGTGCCAGCAGCTCTTACACAGATACGCAGTATTTT.

Remarks on this clonotype: A library made for alpha chains picked up this beta chain off target, so its size means little. The chain is built from TRBV2 and TRBJ2-1, with TRBD2 matching 11 bases. Germline assignment: CDR1 SNHLY and CDR2 FYNNEI. The CDR3 length is 15 residues. The trim removed 1 base at V and 7 bases at J, leaving 3 bases unmatched. DNA of the CDR3: TGTGCCAGCAGTGAAGTAGCGGGGGGGCGGAATGAGCAGTTCTTC. Translation gives CASSEVAGGRNEQFF.

Worth noting for this clonotype: This beta chain came through as a stray read in a library set up for alpha chains, and its size says little. The gene calls are TRBV7-2 and TRBJ2-2, with D unclear. The germline gives CDR1 SGHTA, CDR2 FQGNSA. V was clipped by 1 base and J by 7 bases, with 10 bases between them. The CDR3 covers 14 residues. The CDR3 nucleotides are TGTGCCAGCAGCTTAGGTGGCCACCTCGGGGAGCTGTTTTTT. Its translation is CASSLGGHLGELFF.

As for this clonotype: Because this beta chain is a stray read in a library intended to capture alpha chains, its abundance should not be given much weight. The V and J genes are TRBV7-9 and TRBJ2-1, with 7 positions matching TRBD2. Per the germline V gene, CDR1 is SEHNR and CDR2 is FQNEAQ (reference sequence). J was trimmed by 9 bases and V by 5 bases; bases with no gene match: 16. This CDR3 is built from 16 residues. CDR3 sequence (DNA): TGTGCCAGCAGCAGAAGGGTAGCGGGCACCGTGGGTGAGCAGTTCTTC. Translated: CASSRRVAGTVGEQFF. Full variable domain (rest looked up from reference TRBV7-9 and TRBJ2-1): DTGVSQNPRHKITKRGQNVTFRCDPISEHNRLYWYRQTLGQGPEFLTYFQNEAQLEKSRLLSDRFSAERPKGSFSTLEIQRTEQGDSAMYLCASSRRVAGTVGEQFFGPGTRLTVL.

This clonotype was recorded a few times. With the library built for alpha chains, this beta chain is off target and its frequency is not meaningful. The chain links TRBV7-8 to TRBJ2-5; D may be TRBD1 (5 bases). V dropped 0 bases and J dropped 9 bases, with 8 bases sitting between them. In germline, CDR1 is SGHVS, CDR2 FQNEAQ. This CDR3 spans 12 amino acids. CDR3 region: CASSLAQVAQYF. CDR3 DNA: TGTGCCAGCAGCTTAGCACAGGTGGCCCAGTACTTC.